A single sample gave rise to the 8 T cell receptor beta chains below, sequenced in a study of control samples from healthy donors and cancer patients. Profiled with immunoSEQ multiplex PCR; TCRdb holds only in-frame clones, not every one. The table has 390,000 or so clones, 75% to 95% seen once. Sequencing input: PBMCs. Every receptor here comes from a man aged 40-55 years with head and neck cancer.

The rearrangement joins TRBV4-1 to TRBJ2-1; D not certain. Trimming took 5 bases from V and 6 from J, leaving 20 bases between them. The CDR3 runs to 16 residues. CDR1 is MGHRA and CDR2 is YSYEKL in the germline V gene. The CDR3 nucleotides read TGCGCCAGCAGCAGAGAGATTACAGTACGGGTCAATGAGCAGTTCTTC. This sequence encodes CASSREITVRVNEQFF.

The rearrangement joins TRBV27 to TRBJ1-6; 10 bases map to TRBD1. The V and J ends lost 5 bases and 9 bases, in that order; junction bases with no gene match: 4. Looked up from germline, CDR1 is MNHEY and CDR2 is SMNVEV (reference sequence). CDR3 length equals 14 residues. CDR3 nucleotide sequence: TGTGCCAGCAGTATTGGACAGGGGGTTTCACCCCTCCACTTT. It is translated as CASSIGQGVSPLHF.

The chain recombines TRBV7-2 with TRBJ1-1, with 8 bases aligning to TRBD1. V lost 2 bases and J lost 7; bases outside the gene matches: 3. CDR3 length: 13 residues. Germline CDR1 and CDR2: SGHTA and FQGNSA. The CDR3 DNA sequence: TGTGCCAGCAGCTTAAATGGACAGGGTGAAGCTTTCTTT. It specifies CASSLNGQGEAFF.

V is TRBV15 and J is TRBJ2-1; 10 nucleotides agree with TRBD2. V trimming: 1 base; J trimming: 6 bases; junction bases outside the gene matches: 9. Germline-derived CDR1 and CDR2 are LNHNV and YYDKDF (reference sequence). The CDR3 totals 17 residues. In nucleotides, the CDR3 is TGTGCCACCAGCAGAGTCCCCCAGCGGGAGGGCCGCAATGAGCAGTTCTTC. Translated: CATSRVPQREGRNEQFF.

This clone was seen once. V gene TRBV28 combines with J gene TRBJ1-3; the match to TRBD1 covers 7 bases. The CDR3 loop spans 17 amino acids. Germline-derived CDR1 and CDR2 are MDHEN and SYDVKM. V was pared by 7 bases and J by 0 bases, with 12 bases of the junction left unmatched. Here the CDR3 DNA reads TGTGCCAGCATCCCAGGGGGTGAGGGTCCCTCTGGAAACACCATATATTTT. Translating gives CASIPGGEGPSGNTIYF.

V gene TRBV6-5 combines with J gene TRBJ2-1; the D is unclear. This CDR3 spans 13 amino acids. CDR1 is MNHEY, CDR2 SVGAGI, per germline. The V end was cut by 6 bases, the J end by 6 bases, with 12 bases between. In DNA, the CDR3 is TGTGCCAGCAGGTCGGACGTCACCAATGAGCAGTTCTTC. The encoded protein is CASRSDVTNEQFF.

CDR3 bases: TGTGCCAGTAGTATGGTCGGCAGGGCCCTTGGGGTTCGAACTGGAAACACCATATATTTT. Its protein product is CASSMVGRALGVRTGNTIYF. V is TRBV19 and J is TRBJ1-3; possibly TRBD1 for D (5 bases). With 3 bases removed from V and 2 bases from J, the gap between germline ends came to 26 bases. Germline CDR1 and CDR2: LNHDA and SQIVND (reference sequence). The CDR3 is 20 residues long.

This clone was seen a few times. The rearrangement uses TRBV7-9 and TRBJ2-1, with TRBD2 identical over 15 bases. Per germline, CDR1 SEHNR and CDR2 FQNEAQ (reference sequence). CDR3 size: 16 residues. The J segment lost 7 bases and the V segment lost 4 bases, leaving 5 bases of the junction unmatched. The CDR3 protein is CASSWTSGRAGNEQFF. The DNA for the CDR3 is TGTGCCAGCAGCTGGACTAGCGGGAGGGCCGGGAATGAGCAGTTCTTC.